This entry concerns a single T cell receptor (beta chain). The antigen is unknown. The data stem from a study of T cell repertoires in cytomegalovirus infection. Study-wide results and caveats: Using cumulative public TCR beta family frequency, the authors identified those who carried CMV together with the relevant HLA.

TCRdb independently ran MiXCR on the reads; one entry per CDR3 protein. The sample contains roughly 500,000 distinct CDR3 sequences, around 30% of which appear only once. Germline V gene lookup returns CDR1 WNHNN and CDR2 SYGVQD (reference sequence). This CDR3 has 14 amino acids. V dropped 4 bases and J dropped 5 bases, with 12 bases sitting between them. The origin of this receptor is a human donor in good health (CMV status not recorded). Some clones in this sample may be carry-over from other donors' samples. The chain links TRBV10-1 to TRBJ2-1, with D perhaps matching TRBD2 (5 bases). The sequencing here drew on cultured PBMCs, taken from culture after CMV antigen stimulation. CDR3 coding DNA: TGCGCCAGCAGTGCGAGGGCCGGGAACAATGAGCAGTTCTTC. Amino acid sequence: CASSARAGNNEQFF.